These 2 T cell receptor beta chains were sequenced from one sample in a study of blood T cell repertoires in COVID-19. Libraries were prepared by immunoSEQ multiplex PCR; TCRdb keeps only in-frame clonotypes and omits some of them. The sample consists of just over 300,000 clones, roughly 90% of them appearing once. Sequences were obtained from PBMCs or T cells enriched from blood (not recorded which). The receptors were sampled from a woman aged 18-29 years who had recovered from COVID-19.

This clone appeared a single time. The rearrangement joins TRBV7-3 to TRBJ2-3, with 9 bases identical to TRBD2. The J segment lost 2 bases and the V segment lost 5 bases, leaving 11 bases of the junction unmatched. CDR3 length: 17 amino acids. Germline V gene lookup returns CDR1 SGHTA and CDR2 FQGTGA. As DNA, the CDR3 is TGTGCCAGCAGCCGCGGGACTAGCCCCGGTTTCACAGATACGCAGTATTTT. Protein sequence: CASSRGTSPGFTDTQYF.

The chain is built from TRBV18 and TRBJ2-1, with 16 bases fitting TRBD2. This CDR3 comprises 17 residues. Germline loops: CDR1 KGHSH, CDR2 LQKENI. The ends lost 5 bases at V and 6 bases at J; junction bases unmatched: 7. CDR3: CASSEGLAGGPGNEQFF. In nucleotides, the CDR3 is TGTGCCAGCTCAGAGGGACTAGCGGGAGGGCCCGGCAATGAGCAGTTCTTC.